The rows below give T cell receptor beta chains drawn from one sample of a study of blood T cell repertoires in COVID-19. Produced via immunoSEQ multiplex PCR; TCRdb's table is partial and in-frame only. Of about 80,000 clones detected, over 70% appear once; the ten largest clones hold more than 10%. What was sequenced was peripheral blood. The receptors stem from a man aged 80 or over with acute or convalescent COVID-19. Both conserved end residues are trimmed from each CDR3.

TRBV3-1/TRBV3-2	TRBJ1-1	ASSPFSVNTEAF
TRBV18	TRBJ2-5	ASSLGQGGETQY
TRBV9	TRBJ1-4	ASSVGQTGNEKLF
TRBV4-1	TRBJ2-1	ASSLGRGGGYNEQF
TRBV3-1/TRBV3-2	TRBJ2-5	ASSQEGLAGQGETQY
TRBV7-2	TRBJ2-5	ASSPSLTLGGTQY
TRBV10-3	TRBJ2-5	AISPGTSGGGQETQY
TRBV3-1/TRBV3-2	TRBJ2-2	ASSHLAGGNTGELF
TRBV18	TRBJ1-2	ASSPAGGGYT
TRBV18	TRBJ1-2	ASSPLLSNYGYT
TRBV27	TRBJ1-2	ASRVATENYGYT
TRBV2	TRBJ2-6	ASNLNRDPGANVLT
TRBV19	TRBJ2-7	ASRTGTGSGEQY
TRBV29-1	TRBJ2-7	SVRSLDSYEQY
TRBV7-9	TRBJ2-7	ASSLGLAGSSYEQY
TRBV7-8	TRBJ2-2	ASSLRGGSVTGELF
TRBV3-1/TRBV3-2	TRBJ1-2	ASSQDTLTGDGYT
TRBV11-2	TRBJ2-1	ASNILAGGTGEQF
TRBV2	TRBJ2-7	ASSDRVMGEQY
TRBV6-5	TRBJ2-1	ASRDSGGAYNEQF
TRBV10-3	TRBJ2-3	AIKGRGSGDSTDTQY
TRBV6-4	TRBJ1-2	ASSDEGRDGYT
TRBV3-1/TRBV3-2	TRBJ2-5	ASSQNPRGGGETQY
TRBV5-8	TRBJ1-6	ASSLVSGHIGFNSPLH
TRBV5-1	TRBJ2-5	ASSLQGRAETQY
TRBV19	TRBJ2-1	ASSVNRGDLYNEQF
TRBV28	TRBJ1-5	ASITAGLGTGFNQPQH
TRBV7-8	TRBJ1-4	ASSSAGSFNEKLF
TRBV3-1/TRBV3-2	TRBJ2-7	ASSQAGTAGGYEQY
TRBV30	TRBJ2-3	AWTLSDTQY
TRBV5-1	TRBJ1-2	ASTEGNYGYT
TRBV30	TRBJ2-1	AWSGLAGGREQF
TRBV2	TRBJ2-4	ASRADSVGIVIQY
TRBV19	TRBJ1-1	ASGRAGTEAF
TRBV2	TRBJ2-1	ASIPQGADEQF
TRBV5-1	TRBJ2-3	ASSLTSGGGTDTQY
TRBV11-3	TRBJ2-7	ASSSNRGGEQY
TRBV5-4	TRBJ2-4	ASSLAGLAKNIQY
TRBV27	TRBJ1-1	ASSLLGVRTEAF
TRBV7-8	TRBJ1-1	ASSSRGNTEAF
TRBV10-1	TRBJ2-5	ASSETDKETQY
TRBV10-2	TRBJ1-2	ASSESGQYGYT
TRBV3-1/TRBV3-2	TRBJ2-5	ATSRQGGEETQY
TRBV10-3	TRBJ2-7	AIKTSGGTSYEQY
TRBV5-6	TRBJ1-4	ASSFFTQGSIEKLF